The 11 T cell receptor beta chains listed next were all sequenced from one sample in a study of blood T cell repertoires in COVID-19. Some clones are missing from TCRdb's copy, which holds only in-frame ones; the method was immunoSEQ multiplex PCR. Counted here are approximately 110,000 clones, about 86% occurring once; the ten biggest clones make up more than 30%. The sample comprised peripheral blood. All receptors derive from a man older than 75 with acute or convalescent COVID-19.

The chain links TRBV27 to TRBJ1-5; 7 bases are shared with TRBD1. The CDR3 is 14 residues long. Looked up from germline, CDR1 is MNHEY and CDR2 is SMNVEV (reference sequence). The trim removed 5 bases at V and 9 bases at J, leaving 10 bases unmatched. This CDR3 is CASSLRTGHRPQHF. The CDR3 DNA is TGTGCCAGCAGTCTCCGGACAGGCCACAGGCCCCAGCATTTT.

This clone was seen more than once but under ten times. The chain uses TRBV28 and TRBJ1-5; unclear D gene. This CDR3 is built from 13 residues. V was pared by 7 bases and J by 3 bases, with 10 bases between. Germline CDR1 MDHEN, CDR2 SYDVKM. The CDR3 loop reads CASISGINQPQHF. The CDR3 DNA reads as TGTGCCAGCATCTCCGGGATCAATCAGCCCCAGCATTTT.

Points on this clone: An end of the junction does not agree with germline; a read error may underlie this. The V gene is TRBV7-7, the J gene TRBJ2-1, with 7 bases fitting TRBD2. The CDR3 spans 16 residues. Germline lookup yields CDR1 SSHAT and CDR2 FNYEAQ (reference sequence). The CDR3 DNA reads TGTGCTAGCAGCCCCGGGACTACGCAGTCTTACAATGAGCAGTTCTTC. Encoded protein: CASSPGTTQSYNEQFF.

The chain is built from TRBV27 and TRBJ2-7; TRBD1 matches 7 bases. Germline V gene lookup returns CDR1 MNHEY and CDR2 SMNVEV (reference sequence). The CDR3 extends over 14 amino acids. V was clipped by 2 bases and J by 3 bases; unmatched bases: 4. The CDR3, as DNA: TGTGCCAGCAGTTTAGGGACAGTGCACTACGAGCAGTACTTC. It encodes CASSLGTVHYEQYF.

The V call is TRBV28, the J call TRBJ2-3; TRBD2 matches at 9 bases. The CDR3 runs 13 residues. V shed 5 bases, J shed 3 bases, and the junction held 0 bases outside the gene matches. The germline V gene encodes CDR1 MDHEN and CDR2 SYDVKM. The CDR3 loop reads CASSLAGTDTQYF. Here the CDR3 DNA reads TGTGCCAGCAGTCTAGCGGGGACAGATACGCAGTATTTT. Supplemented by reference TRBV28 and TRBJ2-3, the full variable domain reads DVKVTQSSRYLVKRTGEKVFLECVQDMDHENMFWYRQDPGLGLRLIYFSYDVKMKEKGDIPEGYSVSREKKERFSLILESASTNQTSMYLCASSLAGTDTQYFGPGTRLTVL.

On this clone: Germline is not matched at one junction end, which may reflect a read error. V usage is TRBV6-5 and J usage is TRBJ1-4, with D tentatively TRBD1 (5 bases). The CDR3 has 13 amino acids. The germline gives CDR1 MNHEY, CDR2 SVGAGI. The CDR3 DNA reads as TGTGCCAGCAGGCCCGGCGGACATGAGAAACTGTTTTTT. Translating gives CASRPGGHEKLFF.

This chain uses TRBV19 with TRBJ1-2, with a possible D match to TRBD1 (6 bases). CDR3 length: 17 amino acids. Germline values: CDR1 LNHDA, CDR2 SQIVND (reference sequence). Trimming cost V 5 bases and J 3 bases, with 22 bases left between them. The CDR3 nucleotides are TGTGCCAGTAGTCCTTATCTCCGGGGGGCTACCGACTATGGCTACACCTTC. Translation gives CASSPYLRGATDYGYTF.

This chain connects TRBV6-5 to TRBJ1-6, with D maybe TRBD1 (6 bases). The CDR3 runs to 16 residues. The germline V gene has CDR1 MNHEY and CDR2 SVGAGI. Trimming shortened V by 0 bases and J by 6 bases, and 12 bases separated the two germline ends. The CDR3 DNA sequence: TGTGCCAGCAGTTACTCGGTGGGGGGGCTTAATTCACCCCTCCACTTT. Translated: CASSYSVGGLNSPLHF.

The CDR3, as DNA: TGCGCCAGCAGCTTGGTTGGGGCCGTGAACACTGAAGCTTTCTTT. Amino acid sequence: CASSLVGAVNTEAFF. V is TRBV5-1 and J is TRBJ1-1, with D possibly matching TRBD1 (5 bases). This CDR3 spans 15 amino acids. V was pared by 0 bases and J by 0 bases, with 9 bases between. The germline CDR1 and CDR2 sequences are SGHRS and YFSETQ.

The CDR3 DNA reads as TGTGCCAGCAGTTTATCCCAGACAGGGTACGAATCCTACGAGCAGTACTTC. This gives the protein CASSLSQTGYESYEQYF. The V call is TRBV27, the J call TRBJ2-7; 7 bases agree with TRBD1. Germline trimming cut 0 bases from V and 1 base from J; bases unmatched to any gene: 9. The CDR3 sequence is 17 residues long. Per germline, CDR1 MNHEY and CDR2 SMNVEV (reference sequence).

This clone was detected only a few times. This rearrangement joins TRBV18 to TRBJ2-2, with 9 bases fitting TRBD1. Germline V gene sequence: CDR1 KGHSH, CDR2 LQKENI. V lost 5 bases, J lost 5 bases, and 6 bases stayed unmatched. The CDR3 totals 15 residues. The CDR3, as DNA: TGTGCCAGCTCAGGGGACAGGGCCCCTACCGGGGAGCTGTTTTTT. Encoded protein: CASSGDRAPTGELFF.